The T cell receptor beta chain described here comes from a study of cytomegalovirus exposure and HLA in healthy donors. The CDR3 runs to 14 residues. The junction had 8 bases not matched to a gene; V was cut back by 10 bases and J by 1 base. The germline gives CDR1 SNHLY, CDR2 FYNNEI. Concerning this clone itself: Its antigen is currently unknown.

The study ran its PCR with 60 Vbeta and 13 Jbeta primers. Using immunoSEQ multiplex PCR, the repertoire was profiled, and TCRdb retains in-frame clones only, with some absent. The table lists 150,000 to 200,000 clones, around 80% of them singletons. Broader study findings: For most TCR beta V segments, an earlier analysis put the productive rate at about 90% or about 30% of the time.

The chain is built from TRBV2 and TRBJ2-3, with 7 bases that match TRBD2. The sequence was obtained from a woman aged 45-60 years in good health and CMV-seropositive. The sequencing sample was made of PBMCs. CDR3 in DNA: TGTGCCACCGCAAGTCGGGGGGGCACAGATACGCAGTATTTT. Amino acid sequence: CATASRGGTDTQYF.